One sample yielded the 13 T cell receptor beta chains listed below, sequenced in a study of CXCR3-negative and CXCR3-positive naive CD8 T cells. UMI labels and 5' RACE were used to prepare the TRB cDNA libraries. TCRdb reprocessed the 5' RACE reads, with one entry per CDR3 protein and no DNA. The sample has under 150,000 distinct CDR3 sequences. Antigens of these TCRs are unknown. Study findings and constraints: Naive cells with CXCR3 showed TRB CDR3s that were more hydrophobic than those in CXCR3-negative naive cells.

Sample: naive CXCR3+ CD8+ T cells from blood. Subset of the sample: CD45RO-CCR7+CD27+CD95- naive CD8+ T cells expressing CXCR3 (TNR3+). These receptors came from a human donor in good health. Some clones in this sample may be carry-over from other donors' samples.

V and J are TRBV14 and TRBJ2-5. Germline CDR1 SGHDN, CDR2 FVKESK. The length of the CDR3 is 16 residues. This chain's CDR3 is CASSQDQPSLQETQYF.

The chain couples TRBV29-1 to TRBJ2-3; TCRdb gives TRBD1 as the D gene, but with no DNA this cannot be confirmed. Germline lookup yields CDR1 SQVTM and CDR2 ANQGSEA. This CDR3 has 14 amino acids. CDR3 loop: CSVRLLSGGDTQYF.

The rearrangement links TRBV7-9 to TRBJ2-7. In germline, CDR1 is SEHNR, CDR2 FQNEAQ (reference sequence). The CDR3 runs 12 residues. The CDR3 is CGSSPTAVEQYF.

This chain connects TRBV10-3 to TRBJ2-7; as DNA is missing, the TRBD1 call by TCRdb cannot be tested. The germline gives CDR1 ENHRY, CDR2 SYGVKD. The CDR3 spans 14 residues. The CDR3: CAISDPGARYEQYF.

The V gene is TRBV6-4, the J gene TRBJ2-7; TCRdb names TRBD1, which stays unverified in the absence of DNA. The CDR3 sequence is 16 residues long. Germline V lookup: CDR1 MRHNA, CDR2 SNTAGT. The CDR3 reads CAITRIAGAPSYEQYF.

V and J are TRBV5-6 and TRBJ2-1. Germline CDR1 and CDR2: SGHDT and YYEEEE. The CDR3 is 13 amino acids. The CDR3 here is CASSLGHESEQFF.

The chain is built from TRBV7-2 and TRBJ2-3; TCRdb indicates TRBD1, and absent DNA this call remains unverified. The CDR3 is 14 amino acids. The germline gives CDR1 SGHTA, CDR2 FQGNSA. The CDR3 loop is CASSYMGLGGTQYF.

This chain joins TRBV7-6 and TRBJ2-7; TCRdb selects TRBD1, and the lack of DNA leaves this call unchecked. Germline CDR1 is SGHVS and CDR2 is FNYEAQ. This CDR3 region has 13 residues. The CDR3 reads CASSLEPGNEQYF.

V is TRBV9 and J is TRBJ2-6; without DNA, the TCRdb call of TRBD1 cannot be checked. CDR1 is SGDLS, CDR2 YYNGEE, per germline. This CDR3 is built from 17 residues. This chain's CDR3 is CASSVRSQGRGANVLTF.

V and J are TRBV15 and TRBJ1-1. In germline, CDR1 is LNHNV, CDR2 YYDKDF (reference sequence). This CDR3 has 15 residues. CDR3 sequence: CATSRVRQVNTEAFF.

The genes are TRBV15 and TRBJ1-5; TCRdb lists TRBD1, though no DNA is available to test this call. The germline CDR1 and CDR2 sequences are LNHNV and YYDKDF (reference sequence). The length of the CDR3 is 16 residues. The CDR3 here is CATSGGRTGANQPQHF.

This chain uses TRBV3-1 with TRBJ2-7; TCRdb's assignment of TRBD1 cannot be checked, as there is no DNA. Germline-derived CDR1 and CDR2 are LGHDT and YNNKEL (reference sequence). CDR3 length: 14 amino acids. CDR3 residues: CASSHPDMGYEQYF.

The chain couples TRBV7-9 to TRBJ2-1; there is no DNA to check the TCRdb D call of TRBD2. The CDR3 runs 13 residues. Germline V gives CDR1 SEHNR, CDR2 FQNEAQ (reference sequence). CDR3 sequence: CASGTSWFNEQFF.